This is a list of T cell receptor beta chains from one sample in a study of blood T cell repertoires in COVID-19. Libraries were prepared by immunoSEQ multiplex PCR; TCRdb keeps only in-frame clonotypes and omits some of them. This sample has 140,000 to 150,000 clones, with under 90% found just once. Sequencing was done on a sample of peripheral blood. These receptors were taken from a human donor in a cohort sampled during active COVID-19. Both conserved end residues are part of each CDR3. A D gene is named only where the DNA matches it firmly. For some rows the clone size is stated as once, few or many, or as a class when expanded; others skip it.

abundance,v_gene,d_gene,j_gene,CDR3aa,CDR3nt
.,TRBV5-4,.,TRBJ2-2,CASSLAQQGNTGELFF,TGTGCCAGCAGCTTAGCCCAACAGGGGAACACCGGGGAGCTGTTTTTT
.,TRBV18,TRBD2,TRBJ2-3,CASSPRLAGGPTDTQYF,TGTGCCAGCTCACCACGCCTAGCGGGAGGCCCCACAGATACGCAGTATTTT
.,TRBV19,.,TRBJ2-1,CASRPGNNEQFF,TGTGCCAGTAGGCCAGGTAACAATGAGCAGTTCTTC
.,TRBV18,.,TRBJ1-5,CASSQRESGGNQPQHF,TGTGCCAGCTCACAAAGGGAGAGCGGGGGCAATCAGCCCCAGCATTTT
.,TRBV3-1/TRBV3-2,.,TRBJ1-3,CASSQGLSGNTIYF,TGTGCCAGCAGCCAAGGACTCTCTGGAAACACCATATATTTT
.,TRBV2,TRBD1,TRBJ1-5,CASSQVGQGGSQPQHF,TGTGCCAGCAGTCAGGTCGGACAGGGAGGGAGTCAGCCCCAGCATTTT
.,TRBV11-3,TRBD1,TRBJ2-7,CASRTGVGTPYEQYF,TGTGCCAGCAGAACAGGGGTGGGGACACCATACGAGCAGTACTTC
.,TRBV20-1,TRBD2,TRBJ2-5,CSAAGVETQYF,TGCAGTGCGGCGGGAGTGGAGACCCAGTACTTC
once,TRBV7-2,TRBD1,TRBJ1-1,CASSLVGTGTEAFF,TGTGCCAGCAGCTTAGTAGGGACAGGGACTGAAGCTTTCTTT
once,TRBV3-1/TRBV3-2,.,TRBJ2-7,CASSQAGGFIYEQYF,TGTGCCAGCAGCCAAGCGGGGGGCTTTATCTACGAGCAGTACTTC
.,TRBV3-1/TRBV3-2,.,TRBJ2-2,CASSWSGELFF,TGTGCCAGCAGCTGGAGCGGGGAGCTGTTTTTT
.,TRBV7-2,TRBD2,TRBJ2-5,CASSPWGGSQETQYF,TGTGCCAGCAGCCCCTGGGGAGGGAGCCAAGAGACCCAGTACTTC
.,TRBV2,.,TRBJ2-5,CASSFDNAEETQYF,TGTGCCAGCAGTTTTGATAACGCAGAAGAGACCCAGTACTTC
.,TRBV5-1,.,TRBJ1-5,CASSLAGLNQPQHF,TGCGCCAGCAGCTTGGCGGGGTTGAATCAGCCCCAGCATTTT
.,TRBV5-8,TRBD1,TRBJ2-1,CASSRGQGRGYEQFF,TGTGCCAGCAGCCGAGGACAGGGGAGAGGTTATGAGCAGTTCTTC
once,TRBV5-1,TRBD1,TRBJ2-3,CASSLGTGLSTDTQYF,TGCGCCAGCAGCTTGGGGACAGGCCTTAGCACAGATACGCAGTATTTT
few,TRBV6-5,.,TRBJ2-2,CASSRYRGTGELFF,TGTGCCAGCAGTAGGTATCGAGGCACCGGGGAGCTGTTTTTT